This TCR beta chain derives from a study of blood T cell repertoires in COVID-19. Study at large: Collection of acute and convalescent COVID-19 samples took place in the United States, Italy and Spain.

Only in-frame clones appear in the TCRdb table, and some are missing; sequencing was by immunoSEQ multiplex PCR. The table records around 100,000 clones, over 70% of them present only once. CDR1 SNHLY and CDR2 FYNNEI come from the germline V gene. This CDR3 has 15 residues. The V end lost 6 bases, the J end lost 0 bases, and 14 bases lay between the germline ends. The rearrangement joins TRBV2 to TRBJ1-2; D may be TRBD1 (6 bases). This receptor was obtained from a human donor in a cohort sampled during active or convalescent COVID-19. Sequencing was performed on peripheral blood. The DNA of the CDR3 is TGTGCCAGCAGGCCCGAGGGGGGGGCTAACTATGGCTACACCTTC. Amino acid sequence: CASRPEGGANYGYTF.